A selection of T cell receptor beta chains follows, all from one sample in a study of blood T cell repertoires in COVID-19. Sequencing was performed with immunoSEQ multiplex PCR; in TCRdb, only in-frame clones are kept and a portion is missing. The table records about 50,000 clones, around 88% of them present only once. The sample comprised peripheral blood. Receptors were obtained from an older woman with acute or convalescent COVID-19. CDR3s include the opening cysteine and the closing phenylalanine or tryptophan. The order of the fields is J gene, D gene, clone size, V gene, CDR3 DNA, CDR3 protein. The D gene is left open where the match is weak. Clone sizes are given selectively: once, few, many, or a class where the clone is expanded.

j_call: TRBJ2-7
d_call: NA
clone_size: NA
v_call: TRBV5-1
cdr3_nt: TGCGCCAGCAGCTCGGACAACTACGAGCAGTACTTC
cdr3_aa: CASSSDNYEQYF

j_call: TRBJ1-1
d_call: NA
clone_size: NA
v_call: TRBV7-4
cdr3_nt: TGTGCCAGCAGCAAGGAGGAGGGTGGTACTGAAGCTTTCTTT
cdr3_aa: CASSKEEGGTEAFF

j_call: TRBJ2-1
d_call: TRBD2
clone_size: once
v_call: TRBV5-1
cdr3_nt: TGCGCCAGCAGCTTGGGCGGGAGGAGGAACAATGAGCAGTTCTTC
cdr3_aa: CASSLGGRRNNEQFF

j_call: TRBJ2-5
d_call: TRBD2
clone_size: once
v_call: TRBV24-1
cdr3_nt: TGTGCCACCAGTCAAGCGGGGTGGGAGACCCAGTACTTC
cdr3_aa: CATSQAGWETQYF

j_call: TRBJ2-7
d_call: TRBD2
clone_size: NA
v_call: TRBV19
cdr3_nt: TGTGCCAGTAGTATAGTACCGGGGACTATTACCTACGAGCAGTACTTC
cdr3_aa: CASSIVPGTITYEQYF

j_call: TRBJ1-2
d_call: TRBD1
clone_size: NA
v_call: TRBV2
cdr3_nt: TGTGCCAGCAGTGGACAGGGGAAGATGTCTTTTGGCTACACCTTC
cdr3_aa: CASSGQGKMSFGYTF

j_call: TRBJ1-1
d_call: TRBD1
clone_size: NA
v_call: TRBV14
cdr3_nt: TGTGCCAGCAGCCAACAGGGGGCTGGAACTGAAGCTTTCTTT
cdr3_aa: CASSQQGAGTEAFF

j_call: TRBJ1-1
d_call: TRBD1
clone_size: NA
v_call: TRBV7-2
cdr3_nt: TGTGCCAGCAGCTTAGTGGCAGGGGGCGTTACTGAAGCTTTCTTT
cdr3_aa: CASSLVAGGVTEAFF

j_call: TRBJ2-2
d_call: TRBD2
clone_size: NA
v_call: TRBV3-1/TRBV3-2
cdr3_nt: TGTGCCAGCAGCCCTAGCCCCGGGGGGGGCGGGGAGCTGTTTTTT
cdr3_aa: CASSPSPGGGGELFF

j_call: TRBJ1-4
d_call: NA
clone_size: NA
v_call: TRBV3-1/TRBV3-2
cdr3_nt: TGTGCCAGCAGTCCTACGACAAATGAAAAACTGTTTTTT
cdr3_aa: CASSPTTNEKLFF

j_call: TRBJ1-2
d_call: NA
clone_size: NA
v_call: TRBV4-1
cdr3_nt: TGCGCCAGCAGCCAAGATCGGGGATTTGATGGCTACACCTTC
cdr3_aa: CASSQDRGFDGYTF

j_call: TRBJ2-3
d_call: NA
clone_size: NA
v_call: TRBV11-2
cdr3_nt: TGTGCCAGCAGCACTGGTTACGCAGATACGCAGTATTTT
cdr3_aa: CASSTGYADTQYF

j_call: TRBJ2-1
d_call: TRBD2
clone_size: NA
v_call: TRBV6-2/TRBV6-3
cdr3_nt: TGTGCCAGCAGTTCACTACGACTAGCGGGGGTGTATGAGCAGTTCTTC
cdr3_aa: CASSSLRLAGVYEQFF

j_call: TRBJ1-1
d_call: NA
clone_size: NA
v_call: TRBV7-9
cdr3_nt: TGTGCCAGCAGCCAGGGAGGTAAGGGGACTGAAGCTTTCTTT
cdr3_aa: CASSQGGKGTEAFF

j_call: TRBJ1-1
d_call: TRBD1
clone_size: NA
v_call: TRBV19
cdr3_nt: TGTGCCAGTAGATTCTGGGGGACAGAAGAGATCTTCTTT
cdr3_aa: CASRFWGTEEIFF

j_call: TRBJ2-1
d_call: TRBD2
clone_size: NA
v_call: TRBV3-1/TRBV3-2
cdr3_nt: TGTGCCAGCAGCCAAGTTGCCGGGAGGGGTGAGCAGTTCTTC
cdr3_aa: CASSQVAGRGEQFF

j_call: TRBJ1-6
d_call: NA
clone_size: NA
v_call: TRBV19
cdr3_nt: TGTGCCAGTGGGCGAGATTCACCCCTCCACTTT
cdr3_aa: CASGRDSPLHF

j_call: TRBJ2-1
d_call: NA
clone_size: NA
v_call: TRBV5-1
cdr3_nt: TGCGCCAGCAGCTTGGACGGGAACAATGAGCAGTTCTTC
cdr3_aa: CASSLDGNNEQFF

j_call: TRBJ1-2
d_call: NA
clone_size: NA
v_call: TRBV30
cdr3_nt: TGTGCCGGACGGACGGGGATCGGCTACACCTTC
cdr3_aa: CAGRTGIGYTF

j_call: TRBJ1-5
d_call: TRBD1
clone_size: NA
v_call: TRBV5-6
cdr3_nt: TGTGCCAGCAGCCTTGGGACAGGTAGGGGCAATCAGCCCCAGCATTTT
cdr3_aa: CASSLGTGRGNQPQHF